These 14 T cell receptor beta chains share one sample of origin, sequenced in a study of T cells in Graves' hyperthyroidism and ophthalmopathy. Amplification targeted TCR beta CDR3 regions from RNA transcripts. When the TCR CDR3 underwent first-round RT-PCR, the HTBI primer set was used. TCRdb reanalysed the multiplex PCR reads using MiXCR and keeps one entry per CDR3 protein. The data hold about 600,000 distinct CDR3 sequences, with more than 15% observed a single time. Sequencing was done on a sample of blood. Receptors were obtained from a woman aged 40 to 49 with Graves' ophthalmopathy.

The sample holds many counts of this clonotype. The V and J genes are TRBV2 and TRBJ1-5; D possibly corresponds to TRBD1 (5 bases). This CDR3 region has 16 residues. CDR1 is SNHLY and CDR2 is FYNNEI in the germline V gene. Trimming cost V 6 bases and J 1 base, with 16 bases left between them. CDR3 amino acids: CASSPGPIGSNQPQHF. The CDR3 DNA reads TGTGCCAGCAGCCCGGGACCGATAGGAAGCAATCAGCCCCAGCATTTT.

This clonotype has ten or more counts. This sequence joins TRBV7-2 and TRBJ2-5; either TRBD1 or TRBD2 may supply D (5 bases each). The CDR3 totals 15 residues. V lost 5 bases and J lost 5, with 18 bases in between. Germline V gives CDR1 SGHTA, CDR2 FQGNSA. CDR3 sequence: CASSPGTGRAETQYF. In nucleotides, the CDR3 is TGTGCCAGCAGCCCTGGGACCGGCCGAGCGGAGACCCAGTACTTC.

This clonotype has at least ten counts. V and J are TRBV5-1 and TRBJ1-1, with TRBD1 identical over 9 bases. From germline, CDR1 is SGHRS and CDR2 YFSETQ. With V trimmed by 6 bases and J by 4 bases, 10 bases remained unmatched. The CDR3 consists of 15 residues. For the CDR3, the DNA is TGCGCCAGCAAGACCGGGACAGGGTTTCGCACTGAAGCTTTCTTT. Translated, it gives CASKTGTGFRTEAFF. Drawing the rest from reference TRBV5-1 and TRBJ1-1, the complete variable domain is KAGVTQTPRYLIKTRGQQVTLSCSPISGHRSVSWYQQTPGQGLQFLFEYFSETQRNKGNFPGRFSGRQFSNSRSEMNVSTLELGDSALYLCASKTGTGFRTEAFFGQGTRLTVV.

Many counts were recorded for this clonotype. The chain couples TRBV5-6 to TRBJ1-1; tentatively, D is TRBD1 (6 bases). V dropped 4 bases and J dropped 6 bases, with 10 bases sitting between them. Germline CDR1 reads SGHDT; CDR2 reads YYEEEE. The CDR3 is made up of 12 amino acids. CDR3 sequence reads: CASSHRVAEAFF. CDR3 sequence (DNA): TGTGCCAGCAGCCACAGGGTCGCTGAAGCTTTCTTT.

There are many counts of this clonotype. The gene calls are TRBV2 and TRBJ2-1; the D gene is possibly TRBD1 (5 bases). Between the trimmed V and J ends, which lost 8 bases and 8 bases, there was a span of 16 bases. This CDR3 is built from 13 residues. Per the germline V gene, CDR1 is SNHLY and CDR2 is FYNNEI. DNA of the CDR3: TGTGCCAGCCGCGACAGTTTAATTTATGAGCAGTTCTTC. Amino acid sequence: CASRDSLIYEQFF.

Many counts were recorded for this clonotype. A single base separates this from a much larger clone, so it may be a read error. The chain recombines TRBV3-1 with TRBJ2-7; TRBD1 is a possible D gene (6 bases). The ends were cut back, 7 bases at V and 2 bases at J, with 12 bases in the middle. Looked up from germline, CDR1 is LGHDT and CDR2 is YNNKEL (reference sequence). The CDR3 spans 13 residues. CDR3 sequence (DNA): TGTGCCAGCAACCAGGACAGAGCCTACGAGCAGTACTTC. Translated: CASNQDRAYEQYF.

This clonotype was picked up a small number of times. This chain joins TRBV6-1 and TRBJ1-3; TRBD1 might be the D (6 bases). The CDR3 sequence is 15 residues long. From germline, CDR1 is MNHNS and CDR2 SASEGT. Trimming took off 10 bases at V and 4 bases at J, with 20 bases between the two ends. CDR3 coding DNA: TGTGCCACCGACAGGCGGGCGAGGAAGGGAAACACCATATATTTT. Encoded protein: CATDRRARKGNTIYF.

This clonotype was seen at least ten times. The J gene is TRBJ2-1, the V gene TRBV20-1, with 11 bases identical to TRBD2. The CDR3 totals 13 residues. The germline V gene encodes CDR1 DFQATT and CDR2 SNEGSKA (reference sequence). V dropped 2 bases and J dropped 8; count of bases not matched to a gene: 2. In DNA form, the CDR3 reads TGCAGTGCTAGATGGGGACTAGCGGATGAGCAGTTCTTC. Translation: CSARWGLADEQFF.

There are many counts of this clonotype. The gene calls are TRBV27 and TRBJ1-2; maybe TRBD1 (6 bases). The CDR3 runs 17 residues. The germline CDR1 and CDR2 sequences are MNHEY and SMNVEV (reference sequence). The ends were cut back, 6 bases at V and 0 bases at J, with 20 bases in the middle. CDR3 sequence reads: CASSGMGRGRANYGYTF. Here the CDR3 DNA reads TGTGCCAGCAGCGGCATGGGCAGGGGCAGAGCTAACTATGGCTACACCTTC.

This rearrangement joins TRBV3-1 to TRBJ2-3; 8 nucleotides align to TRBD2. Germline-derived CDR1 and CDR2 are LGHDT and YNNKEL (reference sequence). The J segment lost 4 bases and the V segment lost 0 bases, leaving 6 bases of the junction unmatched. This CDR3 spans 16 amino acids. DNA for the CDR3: TGTGCCAGCAGCCAAGAGGGACGGGGGGGCGCAGATACGCAGTATTTT. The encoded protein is CASSQEGRGGADTQYF.

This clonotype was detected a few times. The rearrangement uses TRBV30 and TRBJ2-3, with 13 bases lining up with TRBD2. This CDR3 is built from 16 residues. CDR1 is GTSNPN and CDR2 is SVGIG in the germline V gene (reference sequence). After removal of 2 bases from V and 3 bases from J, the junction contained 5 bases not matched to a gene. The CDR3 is CAWSRWGLAGTDTQYF. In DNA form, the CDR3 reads TGTGCCTGGAGTAGGTGGGGACTAGCGGGGACAGATACGCAGTATTTT.

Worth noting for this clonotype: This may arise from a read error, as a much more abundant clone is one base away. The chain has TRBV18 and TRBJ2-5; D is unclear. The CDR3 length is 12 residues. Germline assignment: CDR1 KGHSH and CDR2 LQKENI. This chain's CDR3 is CAGSLLKETQYF. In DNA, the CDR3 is TGTGCCGGCTCACTCCTGAAAGAGACCCAGTACTTC.

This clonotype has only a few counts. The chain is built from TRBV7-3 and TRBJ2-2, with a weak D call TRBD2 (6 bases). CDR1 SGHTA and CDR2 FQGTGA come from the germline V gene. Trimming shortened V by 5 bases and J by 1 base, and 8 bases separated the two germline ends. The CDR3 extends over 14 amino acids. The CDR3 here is CASSDGGNTGELFF. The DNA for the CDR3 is TGTGCCAGCAGCGACGGGGGGAACACCGGGGAGCTGTTTTTT.

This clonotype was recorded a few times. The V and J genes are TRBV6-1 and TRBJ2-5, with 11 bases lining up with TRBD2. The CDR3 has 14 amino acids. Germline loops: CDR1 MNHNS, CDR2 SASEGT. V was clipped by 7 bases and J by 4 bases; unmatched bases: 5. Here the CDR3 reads CASKLAGVAETQYF. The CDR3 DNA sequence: TGTGCCAGCAAACTAGCGGGAGTTGCAGAGACCCAGTACTTC.